The T cell receptor (beta chain) described here comes from a study of T cell responses to AZD1222 COVID-19 vaccine. The table came from immunoSEQ multiplex PCR; TCRdb's copy has only in-frame clones and leaves some out. The data hold approximately 150,000 clones, with 70% to 90% observed a single time. The CDR3 spans 13 residues. V lost 3 bases and J lost 7, with 12 bases in between. The sample here was peripheral blood, taken on day 0 of AZD1222 vaccination. This chain joins TRBV12-3 or TRBV12-4 and TRBJ1-2; D may be TRBD1 (5 bases). The clonotype was recovered from an adult in good health. DNA for the CDR3: TGTGCCAGCAGTTTCCGAGGGGCGGGTGGCTACACCTTC. Amino acid sequence: CASSFRGAGGYTF.